This T cell receptor beta chain was sequenced for a study of cytomegalovirus exposure and HLA in healthy donors. In the PCR, 60 Vbeta and 13 Jbeta primers were used. Assay used: immunoSEQ multiplex PCR; TCRdb lists only in-frame clones, some missing. Of about 160,000 clones in the sample, around four fifths were seen once. The CDR3 loop spans 16 amino acids. Between the trimmed V and J ends, which lost 0 bases and 1 base, there was a span of 11 bases. CDR1 ENHRY and CDR2 SYGVKD come from the germline V gene. This TCR came from a man younger than 40 in good health and CMV-seronegative. Input material: PBMCs. The rearrangement uses TRBV10-3 and TRBJ2-3, with D possibly matching TRBD2 (6 bases). CDR3: CAISESTASGTDTQYF. As DNA, the CDR3 is TGTGCCATCAGTGAGTCGACAGCTAGCGGCACAGATACGCAGTATTTT.